One TCR beta chain is described in this entry. Its target is unknown. These data belong to a study of shared clonotypes between healthy human individuals. This CDR3 region has 14 residues. The V gene lost 3 bases and the J gene lost 4 bases, with 10 bases spanning the gap. The germline gives CDR1 MNHEY, CDR2 SVGAGI. Sequencing was performed with immunoSEQ multiplex PCR; in TCRdb, only in-frame clones are kept and a portion is missing. The repertoire holds some 2,000,000 clones, around 95% seen once, with under 0.15% in the top ten. Partitioning of CD4+ cells yielded a CD45RA+ naive subset and a CD45RA-negative memory subset. Notes on the study in general: Naive subsets generally exceeded memory subsets in estimated richness. It was the few donors that limited the genetic and exposure-history diversity represented.

The chain is built from TRBV6-5 and TRBJ2-1; possible D gene TRBD2, 5 bases. The receptor was isolated from a man aged 18 to 30 in good health. Material: naive CD4+ T cells sorted from blood. Stated subset: CD45RA+ positively selected. The CDR3 protein is CASSYRRAYNEQFF. The CDR3 DNA follows: TGTGCCAGCAGTTATCGGCGGGCTTACAATGAGCAGTTCTTC.